This entry is about one T cell receptor beta chain. One end of the junction fails to match germline, which may point to a read error. One entry per CDR3 protein, called by TCRdb with MiXCR from the RT-PCR reads. The sample has more than 600,000 distinct CDR3 sequences, 13% to 15% seen once. This CDR3 spans 15 amino acids. CDR1 is LGHNA, CDR2 YSLEER, per germline. V gene TRBV4-3 combines with J gene TRBJ1-2; 7 nucleotides align to TRBD1. This sequence originates from a female donor in good health, serving as a healthy control. The sequencing input was memory CD4+ T cells from blood. As DNA, the CDR3 is TGCGCCAGCAGCCAAGTTGCAGGGGGTAACCATGGCTACACCTTC. Encoded protein: CASSQVAGGNHGYTF.